Listed below are T cell receptor beta chains from one sample, sequenced in a study of blood T cell repertoires in COVID-19. Assay used: immunoSEQ multiplex PCR; TCRdb lists only in-frame clones, some missing. The table includes approximately 280,000 clones, around nine tenths detected once. Material for sequencing was PBMCs or T cells enriched from blood (not recorded which). The source of these receptors is a woman aged 40 to 50 who had recovered from COVID-19. Each CDR3 is given without its conserved first and last residue. A D gene is named only where the DNA matches it firmly.

D: NA
J: TRBJ2-5
V: TRBV11-3
CDR3: ASSPLQASGVQTQY

D: TRBD2
J: TRBJ2-7
V: TRBV6-6
CDR3: ACASGSSYEQY

D: NA
J: TRBJ2-5
V: TRBV9
CDR3: ASSVGDLGATSYGETQY

D: NA
J: TRBJ1-1
V: TRBV7-2
CDR3: ASSLVGGGLTEAF

D: NA
J: TRBJ1-2
V: TRBV2
CDR3: ASLDLNYGYT

D: NA
J: TRBJ1-2
V: TRBV15
CDR3: ATSREPYTSSGYT

D: NA
J: TRBJ1-4
V: TRBV28
CDR3: ASGVPYPTNEKLF

D: NA
J: TRBJ2-7
V: TRBV10-3
CDR3: AIRGTRYEQY

D: TRBD1
J: TRBJ2-2
V: TRBV2
CDR3: ASSSRDRVYTGELF

D: NA
J: TRBJ1-5
V: TRBV19
CDR3: ASSIRENQPQH

D: NA
J: TRBJ1-2
V: TRBV28
CDR3: ASTGQQGYGYT

D: TRBD1
J: TRBJ1-5
V: TRBV19
CDR3: ASAWGTGVPIPQH

D: TRBD2
J: TRBJ2-1
V: TRBV7-9
CDR3: ASSFHSQRGDNEQF

D: NA
J: TRBJ2-2
V: TRBV7-8
CDR3: ASREGATGELF

D: NA
J: TRBJ1-2
V: TRBV4-3
CDR3: ASSQEFPSRGYT

D: TRBD2
J: TRBJ2-3
V: TRBV7-2
CDR3: ASSWGLAGPDTQY

D: NA
J: TRBJ1-3
V: TRBV7-2
CDR3: ASSFSGSPGNTIY

D: NA
J: TRBJ2-3
V: TRBV5-1
CDR3: ASSPRLGITDTQY

D: NA
J: TRBJ2-3
V: TRBV4-1
CDR3: ASSQADAADTQY

D: TRBD2
J: TRBJ2-2
V: TRBV5-5
CDR3: ASSQGFSGSNTGELF

D: NA
J: TRBJ1-2
V: TRBV21-1
CDR3: ALPGEFGYT

D: TRBD2
J: TRBJ2-3
V: TRBV7-9
CDR3: ASSPGLAGVGTQY

D: NA
J: TRBJ2-1
V: TRBV7-8
CDR3: ASSLVAGNYEQF

D: NA
J: TRBJ1-6
V: TRBV7-3
CDR3: ASGANPNSPLH

D: TRBD1
J: TRBJ1-4
V: TRBV19
CDR3: ASSILSGGQPNEKLF

D: TRBD1
J: TRBJ2-1
V: TRBV7-9
CDR3: ASSSGQPSSYNEQF

D: NA
J: TRBJ1-1
V: TRBV19
CDR3: ASNARSGVSEAF

D: NA
J: TRBJ2-6
V: TRBV9
CDR3: ASSVAEGAGANVLT

D: NA
J: TRBJ1-1
V: TRBV7-3
CDR3: ASSLMGQQNTEAF

D: TRBD2
J: TRBJ2-2
V: TRBV19
CDR3: ASRTTSGRYTGELF

D: NA
J: TRBJ2-1
V: TRBV6-5
CDR3: ASRYPGSNEQF

D: NA
J: TRBJ1-5
V: TRBV6-2/TRBV6-3
CDR3: ASSSQPGRGQPQH

D: NA
J: TRBJ1-1
V: TRBV15
CDR3: ATTPGEGHMNTEAF

D: NA
J: TRBJ2-7
V: TRBV5-4
CDR3: ASSGGDPYEQY

D: TRBD2
J: TRBJ2-5
V: TRBV18
CDR3: ASSPAPGGETQY

D: NA
J: TRBJ2-3
V: TRBV5-1
CDR3: ASSFSGRERQY

D: NA
J: TRBJ1-6
V: TRBV5-8
CDR3: ASSLPGGSPLH

D: TRBD2
J: TRBJ2-7
V: TRBV4-1
CDR3: ASSLSGVSYEQY

D: NA
J: TRBJ2-3
V: TRBV9
CDR3: ASNPRWATDTQY

D: NA
J: TRBJ2-7
V: TRBV10-3
CDR3: AISEGQTEQY

D: TRBD2
J: TRBJ2-3
V: TRBV5-1
CDR3: ASSFGGGTPTDTQY

D: NA
J: TRBJ2-7
V: TRBV5-6
CDR3: ASSFTTGIYEQY

D: NA
J: TRBJ1-6
V: TRBV18
CDR3: ASSPGGNSPLH

D: NA
J: TRBJ2-5
V: TRBV28
CDR3: ASSPREYGETQY

D: NA
J: TRBJ1-5
V: TRBV15
CDR3: ATSRVLGAFRQPQH

D: TRBD2
J: TRBJ2-2
V: TRBV5-5
CDR3: ASSPLAGKAGNTGELF